The T cell receptor (beta chain) under discussion was sequenced for a study of blood T cell repertoires in COVID-19. Study background: The United States, Italy and Spain supplied acute and convalescent COVID-19 samples.

The CDR3 consists of 16 residues. V shed 6 bases and J 6 bases; nucleotides not matched to a gene: 17. The germline CDR1 and CDR2 sequences are MDHEN and SYDVKM. Produced via immunoSEQ multiplex PCR; TCRdb's table is partial and in-frame only. The table includes roughly 80,000 clones, approximately 78% detected once. The specimen sequenced was peripheral blood. The J gene is TRBJ2-7, the V gene TRBV28; 7 nucleotides align to TRBD1. The source is a human donor in a cohort sampled during active COVID-19. CDR3 nucleotide sequence: TGTGCCAGCAGCCCACACCGGGACAGCCCCCCCCTCGAGCAGTACTTC. It is translated as CASSPHRDSPPLEQYF.